The sequence of this TCR beta chain was determined in a study of beta chain features in type 1 diabetes. Study in general: No patient-donor differences in age, gender, total cells or subset yield.

Central memory, naive, regulatory and stem cell-like memory CD4+ cells were sorted by CD45RO/CCR7/CD25/CD127/CD95/CD27. This clone was seen many times. Its antigen is unknown. Germline trimming cut 6 bases from V and 9 bases from J; bases unmatched to any gene: 6. The CDR3 is made up of 14 amino acids. In germline, CDR1 is ENHRY, CDR2 SYGVKD. Expressed TCRB transcripts were sequenced, since all the RNA that had been isolated was reverse transcribed. The table came from immunoSEQ multiplex PCR; TCRdb's copy has only in-frame clones and leaves some out. The sample has 300,000 to 350,000 clones, around 15% seen once. Study results and caveats: Moderately but significantly shorter TCRB CDR3s were found in Type 1 diabetes patients in all four CD4+ subsets.

The source of this sequence is a man aged 25 to 40 in good health. Sequencing was carried out using central memory CD4+ T cells from blood. The chain combines TRBV10-3 with TRBJ1-6, with 9 bases aligning to TRBD1. The CDR3 coding sequence is TGTGCCATCAGGATGGACAGGGGTAGTTCACCCCTCCACTTT. Protein sequence: CAIRMDRGSSPLHF.